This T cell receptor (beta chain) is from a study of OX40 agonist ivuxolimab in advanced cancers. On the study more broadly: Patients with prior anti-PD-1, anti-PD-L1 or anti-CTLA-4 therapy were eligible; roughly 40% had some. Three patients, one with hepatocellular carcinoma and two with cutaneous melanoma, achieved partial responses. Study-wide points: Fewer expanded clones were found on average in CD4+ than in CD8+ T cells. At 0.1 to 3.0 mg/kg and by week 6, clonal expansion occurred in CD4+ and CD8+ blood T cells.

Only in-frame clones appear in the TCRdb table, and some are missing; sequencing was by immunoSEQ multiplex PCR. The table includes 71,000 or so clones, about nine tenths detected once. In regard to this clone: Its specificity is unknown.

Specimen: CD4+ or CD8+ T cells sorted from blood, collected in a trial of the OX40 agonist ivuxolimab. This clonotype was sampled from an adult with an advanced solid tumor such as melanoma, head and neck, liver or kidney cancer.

CDR3 coding DNA: TGTGCCAGCAGCTTAGTGCTAGCGAGGGAGCAGTACTTC. Residues: CASSLVLAREQYF. The chain is built from TRBV7-6 and TRBJ2-7; tentative D call: TRBD2 (6 bases). V lost 1 base and J lost 7, with 11 bases in between. Germline lookup yields CDR1 SGHVS and CDR2 FNYEAQ. This CDR3 contains 13 residues.